Following are 3 T cell receptor beta chains from one sample sequenced in a study of blood T cell repertoires in COVID-19. Profiling relied on immunoSEQ multiplex PCR, and the TCRdb table lists in-frame clones only, not all of them. The sample holds around 190,000 clones, just over 85% seen once. The sample consisted of PBMCs or T cells enriched from blood (not recorded which). These receptors originate from a woman between 18 and 30 years old who had recovered from COVID-19.

V usage is TRBV5-1 and J usage is TRBJ1-1; the D gene is possibly TRBD1 (5 bases). Per the germline V gene, CDR1 is SGHRS and CDR2 is YFSETQ. Trimming left V 5 bases short and J 4 bases short, with 6 bases between. This CDR3 has 11 amino acids. The CDR3 sequence is CASRRGTEAFF. Written as DNA, the CDR3 is TGCGCCAGCAGAAGGGGCACTGAAGCTTTCTTT.

This rearrangement joins TRBV6-1 to TRBJ2-3; D possibly corresponds to TRBD1 (6 bases). Trimming pared 2 bases from V and 4 bases from J, leaving 19 bases between. Germline assignment: CDR1 MNHNS and CDR2 SASEGT. This CDR3 has 17 residues. The CDR3, as DNA: TGTGCCAGCAGTGAATTGGGGGCAGGGCCCCCCGCAGATACGCAGTATTTT. It specifies CASSELGAGPPADTQYF.

The J gene is TRBJ1-2, the V gene TRBV13, with D tentatively TRBD1 (6 bases). Trimming left V 0 bases short and J 3 bases short, with 11 bases between. CDR3 length equals 15 residues. Germline CDR1 reads PRHDT; CDR2 reads FYEKMQ (reference sequence). In DNA, the CDR3 is TGTGCCAGCAGCTTAGGACAGGGCCCTGACTATGGCTACACCTTC. Its translation: CASSLGQGPDYGYTF.